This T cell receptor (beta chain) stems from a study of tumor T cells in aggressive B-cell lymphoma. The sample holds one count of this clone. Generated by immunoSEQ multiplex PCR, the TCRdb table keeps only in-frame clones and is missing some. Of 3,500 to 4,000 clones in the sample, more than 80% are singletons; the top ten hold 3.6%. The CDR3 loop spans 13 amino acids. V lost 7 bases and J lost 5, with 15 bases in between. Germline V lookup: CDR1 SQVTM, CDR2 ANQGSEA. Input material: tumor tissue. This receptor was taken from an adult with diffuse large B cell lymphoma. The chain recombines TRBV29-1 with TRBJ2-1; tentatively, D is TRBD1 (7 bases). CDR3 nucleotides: TGCAGCGGCGGGACAGAGGAGCACAATGAGCAGTTCTTC. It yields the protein CSGGTEEHNEQFF.